The clone carrying this TCR beta chain was seen a handful of times. This entry is derived from a study of blood T cell repertoires in COVID-19. Study information: The United States, Italy and Spain supplied acute and convalescent COVID-19 samples. Sources were T cells, B-cell-depleted T cells, or PBMCs; the material itself was cDNA or gDNA.

There are 14 residues in the CDR3. V lost 4 bases to trimming and J lost 1 base; unmatched junction nucleotides: 4. Germline V gene sequence: CDR1 SGHDT, CDR2 YYEEEE. Authors' methods: Nucleated cell counts were estimated from reference gene primer amplification. Assay: immunoSEQ multiplex PCR; the TCRdb copy retains only in-frame clones and omits some. V and J calls and clone size are given by that table; D and trimming were obtained from the DNA. The repertoire has 50,000 to 65,000 clones, 85% to 90% of them found once; the top ten carry around 5.1%. The V gene is TRBV5-6, the J gene TRBJ2-7, with 8 bases fitting TRBD2. The clonotype was recovered from a man in his fifties or sixties with active COVID-19. The sequenced material came from peripheral blood. CDR3 nucleotides: TGTGCCAGCAGCCGGGAGGGCCGTTCCTACGAGCAGTACTTC. This sequence encodes CASSREGRSYEQYF.